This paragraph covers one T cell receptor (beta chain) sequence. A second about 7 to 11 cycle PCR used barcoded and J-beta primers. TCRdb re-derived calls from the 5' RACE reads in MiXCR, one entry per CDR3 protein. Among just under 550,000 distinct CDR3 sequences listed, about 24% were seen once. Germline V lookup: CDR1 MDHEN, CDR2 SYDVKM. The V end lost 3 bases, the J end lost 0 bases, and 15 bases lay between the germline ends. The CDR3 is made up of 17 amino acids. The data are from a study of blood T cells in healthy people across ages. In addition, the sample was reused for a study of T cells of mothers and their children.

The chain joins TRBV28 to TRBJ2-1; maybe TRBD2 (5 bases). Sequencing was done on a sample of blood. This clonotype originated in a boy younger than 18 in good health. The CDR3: CASSFLTSGPSYNEQFF. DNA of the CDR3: TGTGCCAGCAGTTTCTTAACGAGCGGACCCTCCTACAATGAGCAGTTCTTC.